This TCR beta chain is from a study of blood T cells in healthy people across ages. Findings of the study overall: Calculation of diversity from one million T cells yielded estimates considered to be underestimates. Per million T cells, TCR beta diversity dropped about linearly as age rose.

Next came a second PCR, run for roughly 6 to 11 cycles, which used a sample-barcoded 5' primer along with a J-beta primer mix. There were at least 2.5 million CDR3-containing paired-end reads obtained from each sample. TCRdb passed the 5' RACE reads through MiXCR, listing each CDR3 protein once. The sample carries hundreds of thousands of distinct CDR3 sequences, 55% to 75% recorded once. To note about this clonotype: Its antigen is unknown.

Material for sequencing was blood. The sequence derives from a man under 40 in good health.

CDR3 protein: CASSQDYSPYEQFF. CDR3 sequence (DNA): TGCGCCAGCAGCCAAGACTACAGCCCCTACGAGCAGTTCTTC. The chain is built from TRBV4-3 and TRBJ2-1; D gene uncertain. Germline-derived CDR1 and CDR2 are LGHNA and YSLEER. The CDR3 is 14 amino acids. Trimming left V 0 bases short and J 10 bases short, with 13 bases between.